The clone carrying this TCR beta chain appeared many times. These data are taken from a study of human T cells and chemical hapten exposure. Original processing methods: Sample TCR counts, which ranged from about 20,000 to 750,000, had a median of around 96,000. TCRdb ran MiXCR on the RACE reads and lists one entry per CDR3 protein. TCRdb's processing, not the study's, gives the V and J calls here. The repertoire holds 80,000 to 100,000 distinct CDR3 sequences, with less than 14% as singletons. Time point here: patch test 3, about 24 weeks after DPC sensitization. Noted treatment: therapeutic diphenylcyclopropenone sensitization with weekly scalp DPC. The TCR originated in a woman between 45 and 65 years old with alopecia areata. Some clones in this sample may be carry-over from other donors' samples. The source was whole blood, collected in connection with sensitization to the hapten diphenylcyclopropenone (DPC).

This CDR3 reads CASSFPGTSGRNEQFF. CDR3 nucleotides: TGTGCCAGCAGTTTCCCTGGGACTAGCGGGAGAAATGAGCAGTTCTTC. This sequence joins TRBV27 and TRBJ2-1; 14 bases are shared with TRBD2. The CDR3 has 16 residues. Germline V CDR1 and CDR2: MNHEY, SMNVEV (reference sequence). V gave up 3 bases and J gave up 7 bases; unmatched junction bases: 5.